This note documents a single T cell receptor (beta chain) sequence. This CDR3 is built from 13 residues. Germline CDR1 and CDR2: SNHLY and FYNNEI. V was shortened by 7 bases and J by 10 bases, with 14 bases between the two germline ends. This record comes from a study of T cell responses to AZD1222 COVID-19 vaccine. Here immunoSEQ multiplex PCR was the method, and the copy in TCRdb shows in-frame clones only, minus some. The profile covers just under 85,000 clones, with 86% appearing a single time and 8.7% taken by the ten largest. The chain is built from TRBV2 and TRBJ1-6, with D maybe TRBD1 (5 bases). This material consisted of peripheral blood, taken on day 0 of AZD1222 vaccination. The receptor's source is an adult in good health. The CDR3 spells CASTGGPVSPLHF. For the CDR3, the DNA is TGTGCCAGCACTGGGGGTCCAGTCTCACCCCTCCACTTT.